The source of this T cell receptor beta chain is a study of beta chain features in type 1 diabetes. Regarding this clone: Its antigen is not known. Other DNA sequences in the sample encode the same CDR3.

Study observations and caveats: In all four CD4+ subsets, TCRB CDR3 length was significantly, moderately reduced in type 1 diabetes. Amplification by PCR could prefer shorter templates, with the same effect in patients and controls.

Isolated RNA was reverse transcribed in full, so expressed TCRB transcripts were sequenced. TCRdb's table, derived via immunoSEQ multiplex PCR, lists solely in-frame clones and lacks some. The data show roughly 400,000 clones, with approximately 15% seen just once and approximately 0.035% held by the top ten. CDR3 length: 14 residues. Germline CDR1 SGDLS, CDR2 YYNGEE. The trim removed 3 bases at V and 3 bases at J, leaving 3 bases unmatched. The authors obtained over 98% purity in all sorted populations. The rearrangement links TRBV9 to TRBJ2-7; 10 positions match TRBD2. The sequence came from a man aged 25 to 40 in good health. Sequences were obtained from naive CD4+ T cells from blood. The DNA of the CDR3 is TGTGCCAGCAGCGCGAGGACTAGCGGCTACGAGCAGTACTTC. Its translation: CASSARTSGYEQYF.